A single sample is the source of the 29 T cell receptor beta chains below, sequenced in a study of cytomegalovirus exposure and HLA in healthy donors. The PCR had 60 Vbeta and 13 Jbeta primers. The repertoire was sequenced with immunoSEQ multiplex PCR; TCRdb's copy has only in-frame clones and lacks some. This sample has some 130,000 clones; roughly 85% occur once, and the top ten carry about 7%. The specimen was PBMCs. Receptor source: a woman between 25 and 40 years old in good health and CMV-seropositive.

The V gene is TRBV27, the J gene TRBJ1-2; D possibly corresponds to TRBD1 (5 bases). The CDR3 totals 14 residues. The germline V and J ends were trimmed by 3 bases and 3 bases, with 11 bases remaining between them. Germline-derived CDR1 and CDR2 are MNHEY and SMNVEV (reference sequence). CDR3 residues: CASSFSGTDYGYTF. The DNA for the CDR3 is TGTGCCAGCAGTTTCTCTGGGACTGACTATGGCTACACCTTC.

This chain connects TRBV4-1 to TRBJ1-3; D is unresolved. This CDR3 is 17 amino acids long. The ends were cut back, 1 base at V and 1 base at J, with 14 bases in the middle. Germline CDR1 reads MGHRA; CDR2 reads YSYEKL. The chain's CDR3 is CASSQVLNSPSGNTIYF. Here the CDR3 DNA reads TGCGCCAGCAGCCAAGTCCTAAACAGCCCTTCTGGAAACACCATATATTTT.

The count of this clone is one. The genes are TRBV21-1 and TRBJ2-7; the listed D gene, TRBD1, was not tested against the DNA. TRBV21-1 is reported as a pseudogene. This CDR3 comprises 15 residues. CDR3 residues: CASSTLRTSLGEQYF. The CDR3 nucleotides read TGTGCCAGCAGCACCCTCCGGACAAGCTTAGGGGAGCAGTACTTC.

This chain connects TRBV18 to TRBJ2-3; D possibly corresponds to TRBD1 (5 bases). V was shortened by 5 bases and J by 6 bases, with 15 bases between the two germline ends. The V gene's germline CDR1 is KGHSH and CDR2 LQKENI. The CDR3 totals 14 residues. The CDR3 protein is CASSSTYQGDTQYF. The CDR3 coding sequence is TGTGCCAGCTCATCGACCTACCAGGGCGATACGCAGTATTTT. The whole variable domain, filled in from reference TRBV18 and TRBJ2-3, reads NAGVMQNPRHLVRRRGQEARLRCSPMKGHSHVYWYRQLPEEGLKFMVYLQKENIIDESGMPKERFSAEFPKEGPSILRIQQVVRGDSAAYFCASSSTYQGDTQYFGPGTRLTVL.

The rearrangement joins TRBV4-1 to TRBJ2-3; 8 bases line up with TRBD2. CDR3 length: 15 residues. The V and J ends lost 1 base and 4 bases, in that order; junction bases with no gene match: 4. Germline CDR1 is MGHRA and CDR2 is YSYEKL. The CDR3 DNA reads as TGCGCCAGCAGCCAAGTGGGGACTAGGGCAGATACGCAGTATTTT. It specifies CASSQVGTRADTQYF.

This sequence joins TRBV2 and TRBJ2-2; 12 positions match TRBD2. This CDR3 spans 15 amino acids. Germline loops: CDR1 SNHLY, CDR2 FYNNEI. Trimming cost V 6 bases and J 3 bases; bases outside gene matches: 2. The CDR3 spells CASRRLAGDTGELFF. Written as DNA, the CDR3 is TGTGCCAGCAGAAGACTAGCGGGAGACACCGGGGAGCTGTTTTTT.

This chain links TRBV11-2 with TRBJ2-1; a possible D gene is TRBD1 (5 bases). V was shortened by 1 base and J by 4 bases, with 14 bases between the two germline ends. Germline loops: CDR1 SGHAT, CDR2 FQNNGV. This CDR3 has 16 amino acids. Written as DNA, the CDR3 is TGTGCCAGCAGCTTAGTTGCCAGGGTGAGATACAATGAGCAGTTCTTC. It is translated as CASSLVARVRYNEQFF. Variable domain in full (rest from reference TRBV11-2 and TRBJ2-1): EAGVAQSPRYKIIEKRQSVAFWCNPISGHATLYWYQQILGQGPKLLIQFQNNGVVDDSQLPKDRFSAERLKGVDSTLKIQPAKLEDSAVYLCASSLVARVRYNEQFFGPGTRLTVL.

The chain uses TRBV18 and TRBJ1-2; D not resolved. Germline CDR1 KGHSH, CDR2 LQKENI. Trimming cost V 6 bases and J 0 bases, with 14 bases left between them. The CDR3 is 15 amino acids. The CDR3 DNA reads TGTGCCAGCTCCCCAGCGAGGGCACCTAACTATGGCTACACCTTC. This codes for CASSPARAPNYGYTF.

The chain employs TRBV5-1 and TRBJ1-5; 9 bases map to TRBD1. The junction had 5 bases not matched to a gene; V was cut back by 4 bases and J by 3 bases. From germline, CDR1 is SGHRS and CDR2 YFSETQ. The CDR3 length is 15 residues. The CDR3 nucleotides are TGCGCCAGCAGCCCTGGACAGGGGTACAATCAGCCCCAGCATTTT. This gives the protein CASSPGQGYNQPQHF.

This clone was detected once. The chain employs TRBV6-5 and TRBJ1-1, with a tentative D call TRBD1 (6 bases). CDR1 and CDR2 from the germline V gene are MNHEY and SVGAGI. Deletions cut 6 bases from V and 4 bases from J, with 15 bases between. The CDR3 is 14 residues long. The CDR3 spells CASRDSGVGTEAFF. CDR3 nucleotides: TGTGCCAGCAGGGATTCAGGGGTGGGCACTGAAGCTTTCTTT.

The genes are TRBV11-2 and TRBJ2-3; possibly TRBD1 for D (5 bases). Deletions cut 1 base from V and 2 bases from J, with 10 bases between. Per germline, CDR1 SGHAT and CDR2 FQNNGV. The CDR3 extends over 15 amino acids. CDR3 nucleotide sequence: TGTGCCAGCAGCTTAGTGGGGCGAGCCACAGATACGCAGTATTTT. Its protein product is CASSLVGRATDTQYF.

The chain combines TRBV5-6 with TRBJ2-5, with TRBD2 identical over 11 bases. Germline loops: CDR1 SGHDT, CDR2 YYEEEE. The V and J ends lost 1 base and 4 bases, in that order; junction bases with no gene match: 0. This CDR3 region has 14 residues. CDR3 nucleotide sequence: TGTGCCAGCAGCTTGACTAGCGGGGGAGAGACCCAGTACTTC. It specifies CASSLTSGGETQYF.

The rearrangement joins TRBV27 to TRBJ2-7, with D hard to call. V was clipped by 2 bases and J by 3 bases, with 8 bases between them. CDR1 is MNHEY and CDR2 is SMNVEV in the germline V gene (reference sequence). The CDR3 spans 13 residues. The CDR3 is CASSLSDNYEQYF. The CDR3 bases are TGTGCCAGCAGTTTAAGTGACAACTACGAGCAGTACTTC.

The gene calls are TRBV19 and TRBJ1-2; the D is unclear. CDR1 is LNHDA, CDR2 SQIVND, per germline (reference sequence). This CDR3 comprises 13 residues. V was pared by 4 bases and J by 8 bases, with 14 bases between. The CDR3 nucleotides are TGTGCCAGTAGTAAACAACTACTCGTGGGCTACACCTTC. It yields the protein CASSKQLLVGYTF.

The chain joins TRBV18 to TRBJ1-4, with D unclear. The CDR3 has 15 residues. The germline gives CDR1 KGHSH, CDR2 LQKENI. The V end lost 1 base, the J end lost 3 bases, and 9 bases lay between the germline ends. The CDR3 region has the DNA TGTGCCAGCTCACCACGAGGGCTCCCTAATGAAAAACTGTTTTTT. Translating it yields CASSPRGLPNEKLFF.

V and J are TRBV5-1 and TRBJ2-6, with D maybe TRBD1 (5 bases). Germline CDR1 is SGHRS and CDR2 is YFSETQ. V was cut by 0 bases and J by 0 bases, with 7 bases left in between. This CDR3 contains 16 residues. CDR3 DNA: TGCGCCAGCAGCTTGGGGGGCCACTCTGGGGCCAACGTCCTGACTTTC. It specifies CASSLGGHSGANVLTF.

The rearrangement joins TRBV2 to TRBJ2-3, with a weak D call TRBD2 (6 bases). Per the germline V gene, CDR1 is SNHLY and CDR2 is FYNNEI. Trimming shortened V by 6 bases and J by 4 bases, and 14 bases separated the two germline ends. The CDR3 has 14 amino acids. The CDR3 DNA is TGTGCCAGCAGCCCGGGACTTAGCGCAGATACGCAGTATTTT. Protein sequence: CASSPGLSADTQYF. Based on the CDR3 plus reference TRBV2 and TRBJ2-3, the full variable domain is EPEVTQTPSHQVTQMGQEVILRCVPISNHLYFYWYRQILGQKVEFLVSFYNNEISEKSEIFDDQFSVERPDGSNFTLKIRSTKLEDSAMYFCASSPGLSADTQYFGPGTRLTVL.

CDR3 bases: TGTGCCACCCAACAACACCGTACGAAGCAGTACTTC. It specifies CATQQHRTKQYF. The chain has TRBV15 and TRBJ2-7; D remains ambiguous. Germline CDR1 LNHNV, CDR2 YYDKDF (reference sequence). The V and J ends lost 8 bases and 8 bases respectively, with 16 bases between them. The CDR3 has 12 amino acids.

The chain has TRBV6-1 and TRBJ2-2; D not certain. Germline V gene lookup returns CDR1 MNHNS and CDR2 SASEGT. The CDR3 covers 13 residues. Trimming removed 1 base at V and 12 bases at J, with 12 bases between. CDR3 nucleotides: TGTGCCAGCAGTGAAGGCCGGGTAGAAAAGCTGTTTTTT. It codes for CASSEGRVEKLFF.

This clone was seen a handful of times. This chain uses TRBV7-9 with TRBJ1-2; D call uncertain. The CDR3 runs 13 residues. Germline loops: CDR1 SEHNR, CDR2 FQNEAQ (reference sequence). V lost 4 bases to trimming and J lost 3 bases, with 9 bases between them. CDR3 in amino acids: CASSSKEHYGYTF. DNA of the CDR3: TGTGCCAGCAGCTCGAAAGAGCACTATGGCTACACCTTC.

Points on this clone: Sequence at one end of the junction differs from germline and may be a read error. The chain joins TRBV28 to TRBJ1-1, with D possibly being TRBD1 (5 bases). There are 14 residues in the CDR3. Germline-derived CDR1 and CDR2 are MDHEN and SYDVKM. This CDR3 reads CASSLGGGNTGAFF. The CDR3 region has the DNA TGTGCCAGCAGTTTAGGTGGGGGGAACACTGGAGCTTTCTTT.

This chain uses TRBV28 with TRBJ1-1; D unresolved. This CDR3 is built from 14 residues. Germline assignment: CDR1 MDHEN and CDR2 SYDVKM. V shed 6 bases and J shed 1 base, with 12 bases lying between them. This chain's CDR3 is CASRGPVPNTEAFF. DNA for the CDR3: TGTGCCAGCAGGGGCCCGGTCCCGAACACTGAAGCTTTCTTT.

The DNA for the CDR3 is TGTGCCAGCAGCTTAGGAGGAGCTAGCGGGGGTGGTGAGCAGTTCTTC. This encodes CASSLGGASGGGEQFF. The V call is TRBV7-8, the J call TRBJ2-1, with 10 bases identical to TRBD2. V lost 1 base and J lost 9; bases outside the gene matches: 9. The CDR3 is 16 amino acids. Germline V gene data show CDR1 as SGHVS and CDR2 as FQNEAQ.

Turning to this clone: The sample carries other DNA sequences with the same CDR3. The chain employs TRBV28 and TRBJ1-2, with D maybe TRBD1 (6 bases). Germline V CDR1 and CDR2: MDHEN, SYDVKM. The V and J ends lost 3 bases and 2 bases respectively, with 7 bases between them. The length of the CDR3 is 13 residues. In DNA, the CDR3 is TGTGCCAGCAGTTTTGGGGGCAACTATGGCTACACCTTC. Translating it yields CASSFGGNYGYTF.

V usage is TRBV7-6 and J usage is TRBJ1-1; D unclear. Germline V gene data show CDR1 as SGHVS and CDR2 as FNYEAQ. CDR3 size: 17 residues. Trimming removed 1 base at V and 2 bases at J, with 17 bases between. In DNA form, the CDR3 reads TGTGCCAGCAGCTTAGTGGGAGGGTTTGGACCCAACACTGAAGCTTTCTTT. Encoded protein: CASSLVGGFGPNTEAFF.

This chain links TRBV10-3 with TRBJ2-7, with a tentative D call TRBD1 (6 bases). Trimming stripped 6 bases from V and 3 bases from J, with 9 bases between. The CDR3 has 12 residues. Germline V gives CDR1 ENHRY, CDR2 SYGVKD. In DNA, the CDR3 is TGTGCCATCAGAAAGGGGGTCTACGAGCAGTACTTC. Amino acid sequence: CAIRKGVYEQYF.

This clone was seen only a few times. The rearrangement joins TRBV4-1 to TRBJ2-5; 10 bases are a match to TRBD2. Germline V lookup: CDR1 MGHRA, CDR2 YSYEKL. The CDR3 is made up of 14 amino acids. Trimming at V came to 0 bases and at J to 9 bases, leaving 4 bases not matched to a gene. The CDR3 spells CASSQEEAGGSQYF. The CDR3 DNA follows: TGCGCCAGCAGCCAAGAAGAAGCGGGAGGGTCCCAGTACTTC.

The chain is built from TRBV7-9 and TRBJ1-5; TRBD1 matches at 10 bases. V dropped 5 bases and J dropped 7; count of bases not matched to a gene: 5. Germline loops: CDR1 SEHNR, CDR2 FQNEAQ (reference sequence). This CDR3 spans 14 amino acids. This chain's CDR3 is CASSRDRGGQPQHF. CDR3 DNA: TGTGCCAGCAGCCGGGACAGGGGCGGACAGCCCCAGCATTTT. The full variable domain, with the rest looked up from reference TRBV7-9 and TRBJ1-5, is DTGVSQNPRHKITKRGQNVTFRCDPISEHNRLYWYRQTLGQGPEFLTYFQNEAQLEKSRLLSDRFSAERPKGSFSTLEIQRTEQGDSAMYLCASSRDRGGQPQHFGDGTRLSIL.

This clone was detected only once. This same CDR3 is encoded by further DNA sequences in the sample. This rearrangement joins TRBV5-1 to TRBJ1-1; TRBD1 matches at 12 bases. CDR3 length equals 15 residues. Trimming at V came to 5 bases and at J to 10 bases, leaving 12 bases not matched to a gene. CDR1 is SGHRS, CDR2 YFSETQ, per germline. CDR3 amino acids: CASSSTGTGGEGAFF. Here the CDR3 DNA reads TGCGCCAGCAGTTCAACCGGGACAGGGGGCGAGGGAGCTTTCTTT.